This T cell receptor beta chain comes out of a study of T cells in Graves' hyperthyroidism and ophthalmopathy. The wider study: The blood sample was taken at first diagnosis, before treatment began.

This CDR3 is built from 12 residues. The germline V gene has CDR1 GTSNPN and CDR2 SVGIG (reference sequence). Trimming took 1 base from V and 5 from J, leaving 7 bases between them. This clonotype has at least ten counts. Researchers took RNA transcripts and amplified the TCR beta CDR3 regions from them. Researchers ran a first-round RT-PCR on the TCR CDR3 using the HTBI primer set. From the multiplex PCR reads, TCRdb called clonotypes with MiXCR, one entry per CDR3 protein. The table records around 600,000 distinct CDR3 sequences, about a sixth of them present only once. The study defined stable Graves' hyperthyroidism as no ophthalmopathy progression within 18 months.

This rearrangement joins TRBV30 to TRBJ2-3; D gene ambiguous. This TCR was sampled from a woman aged 30 to 39 with Graves' hyperthyroidism. The material sequenced was blood. This chain's CDR3 is CAWSGGGDTQYF. The CDR3 coding sequence is TGTGCCTGGAGTGGAGGTGGAGATACGCAGTATTTT.